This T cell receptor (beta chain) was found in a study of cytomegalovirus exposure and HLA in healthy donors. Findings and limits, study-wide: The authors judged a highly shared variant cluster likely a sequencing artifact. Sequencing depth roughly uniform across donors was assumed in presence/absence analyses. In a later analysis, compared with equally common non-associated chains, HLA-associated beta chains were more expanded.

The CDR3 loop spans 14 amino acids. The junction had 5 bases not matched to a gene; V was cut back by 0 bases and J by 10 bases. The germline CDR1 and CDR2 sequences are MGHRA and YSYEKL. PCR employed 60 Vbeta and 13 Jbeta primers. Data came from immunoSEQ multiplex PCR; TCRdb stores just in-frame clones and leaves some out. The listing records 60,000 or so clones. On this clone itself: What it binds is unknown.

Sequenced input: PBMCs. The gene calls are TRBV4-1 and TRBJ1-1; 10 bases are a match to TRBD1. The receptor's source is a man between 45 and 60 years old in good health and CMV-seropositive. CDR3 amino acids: CASSQDMRTGGAFF. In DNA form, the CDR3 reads TGCGCCAGCAGCCAAGATATGCGGACAGGGGGAGCTTTCTTT.